Following are 18 T cell receptor beta chains from one sample sequenced in a study of blood T cell repertoires in COVID-19. The table came from immunoSEQ multiplex PCR; TCRdb's copy has only in-frame clones and leaves some out. The sample includes roughly 200,000 clones, 85% to 90% of them seen just once. The specimen sequenced was PBMCs or T cells enriched from blood (not recorded which). Source of these receptors: a woman between 45 and 60 years old in a cohort exposed to, infected with or recovered from COVID-19 (not recorded which).

The chain couples TRBV6-1 to TRBJ1-2; possibly TRBD1 for D (6 bases). V lost 2 bases to trimming and J lost 4 bases, with 17 bases between them. CDR1 and CDR2 (germline): MNHNS, SASEGT. This CDR3 is 16 amino acids long. The CDR3 DNA is TGTGCCAGCAGTGAAAGGGCAGGGGCAGAAGGCTATGGCTACACCTTC. Encoded protein: CASSERAGAEGYGYTF.

The rearrangement links TRBV7-8 to TRBJ1-2; D is possibly TRBD1 (5 bases). Germline values: CDR1 SGHVS, CDR2 FQNEAQ. The CDR3 spans 13 residues. Deletions cut 5 bases from V and 3 bases from J, with 10 bases between. The CDR3 DNA reads as TGTGCCAGCAGCCCACGGGGGGACTATGGCTACACCTTC. The encoded protein is CASSPRGDYGYTF.

This chain connects TRBV5-4 to TRBJ1-5; D unresolved. The CDR3 has 13 residues. Germline CDR1 and CDR2: SGHNT and YYREEE (reference sequence). V was clipped by 5 bases and J by 7 bases, with 13 bases between them. CDR3 in amino acids: CASSTGPPQPQHF. DNA of the CDR3: TGTGCCAGCAGTACTGGTCCCCCCCAGCCCCAGCATTTT.

This clone was detected a few times. The rearrangement joins TRBV5-6 to TRBJ1-1; 7 bases are a match to TRBD1. The V gene end was trimmed by 4 bases and the J gene end by 0 bases; junction bases not matched to a gene: 6. The CDR3 has 15 residues. In germline, CDR1 is SGHDT, CDR2 YYEEEE. CDR3 sequence reads: CASSRPGQLNTEAFF. The CDR3, as DNA: TGTGCCAGCAGCCGACCGGGACAGCTGAACACTGAAGCTTTCTTT.

V usage is TRBV7-2 and J usage is TRBJ2-3; 13 nucleotides agree with TRBD2. Per the germline V gene, CDR1 is SGHTA and CDR2 is FQGNSA. The CDR3 length is 18 residues. Unmatched junction bases numbered 15, after V lost 1 base and J lost 11 bases. The CDR3 loop is CASSLVGLAGVSTSRQYF. The DNA of the CDR3 is TGTGCCAGCAGCTTAGTTGGACTAGCGGGGGTATCAACGTCAAGGCAGTATTTT.

The chain is built from TRBV5-1 and TRBJ1-6; 8 positions match TRBD1. The junction had 14 bases not matched to a gene; V was cut back by 5 bases and J by 7 bases. Germline lookup yields CDR1 SGHRS and CDR2 YFSETQ. The CDR3 consists of 17 residues. For the CDR3, the DNA is TGCGCCAGCAGTTCTCCCACCGGGACAGGAGGGAATTCACCCCTCCACTTT. Amino acid sequence: CASSSPTGTGGNSPLHF.

The CDR3 is CASPWRDGSPSSGNTIYF. The DNA of the CDR3 is TGTGCCAGCCCTTGGAGGGACGGGTCTCCGAGCTCTGGAAACACCATATATTTT. This sequence joins TRBV25-1 and TRBJ1-3; D might be TRBD1 (5 bases). CDR1 is MGHDK and CDR2 is SYGVNS in the germline V gene. The CDR3 has 18 residues. The V gene lost 8 bases and the J gene lost 0 bases, with 23 bases spanning the gap.

This rearrangement joins TRBV12-3 or TRBV12-4 to TRBJ1-2; D is perhaps TRBD1 (5 bases). This CDR3 region has 13 residues. V lost 3 bases, J lost 7 bases, and 12 bases lay in between. The CDR3 DNA sequence: TGTGCCAGCAGTTTTAAACAGGATCTTGGCTACACCTTC. As protein: CASSFKQDLGYTF.

The chain has TRBV9 and TRBJ1-1; tentatively, D is TRBD1 (5 bases). Germline loops: CDR1 SGDLS, CDR2 YYNGEE. V was trimmed by 4 bases and J by 0 bases, leaving 10 bases between them. CDR3 size: 14 residues. The CDR3 protein is CASSPQDLNTEAFF. Written as DNA, the CDR3 is TGTGCCAGCAGCCCACAGGACCTGAACACTGAAGCTTTCTTT.

The chain is built from TRBV4-1 and TRBJ1-1, with 8 bases matching TRBD1. Germline V gene sequence: CDR1 MGHRA, CDR2 YSYEKL. V lost 2 bases and J lost 6; bases outside the gene matches: 8. There are 15 residues in the CDR3. In DNA form, the CDR3 reads TGCGCCAGCAGCCAAACCGGGACAGGCGCCTCTGAAGCTTTCTTT. As protein: CASSQTGTGASEAFF.

The chain uses TRBV24-1 and TRBJ1-2; D unclear. Germline CDR1 reads KGHDR; CDR2 reads SFDVKD. Trimming stripped 4 bases from V and 1 base from J, with 9 bases between. The CDR3 totals 14 residues. CDR3 residues: CATSDSEGNYGYTF. CDR3 DNA: TGTGCCACCAGTGACTCGGAGGGTAACTATGGCTACACCTTC.

This clone turned up a few times. This chain connects TRBV7-2 to TRBJ1-5, with 9 bases that match TRBD1. The germline V gene has CDR1 SGHTA and CDR2 FQGNSA. This CDR3 has 14 residues. Trimming cost V 5 bases and J 6 bases; bases outside gene matches: 5. The DNA of the CDR3 is TGTGCCAGCAGCACAGGGGGCTCTGGTCAGCCCCAGCATTTT. This gives the protein CASSTGGSGQPQHF.

The chain uses TRBV7-3 and TRBJ2-6; 8 bases fit TRBD1. Germline V CDR1 and CDR2: SGHTA, FQGTGA. With 5 bases clipped from V and 0 bases from J, the junction kept 9 bases outside the gene matches. This CDR3 has 18 residues. This chain's CDR3 is CASSPQPQGVSGANVLTF. The CDR3 DNA reads as TGTGCCAGCAGCCCGCAACCACAGGGGGTCTCTGGGGCCAACGTCCTGACTTTC.

This chain connects TRBV23-1 to TRBJ1-3, with unresolved D. TRBV23-1 has ORF status, its function being uncertain. The CDR3 covers 16 residues. The V gene lost 0 bases and the J gene lost 0 bases, with 9 bases spanning the gap. The CDR3 DNA reads TGCGCCAGCAGTCAATCGAGAATACGCTCTGGAAACACCATATATTTT. The encoded protein is CASSQSRIRSGNTIYF.

This rearrangement joins TRBV18 to TRBJ1-6; D is possibly TRBD1 (6 bases). Germline V lookup: CDR1 KGHSH, CDR2 LQKENI. The CDR3 covers 17 residues. V was cut by 6 bases and J by 0 bases, with 15 bases left in between. CDR3 nucleotides: TGTGCCAGCTCCGCGGACAGCCTGAGCTCCTATAATTCACCCCTCCACTTT. Translation: CASSADSLSSYNSPLHF. The complete variable domain, with remaining parts taken from reference TRBV18 and TRBJ1-6, reads NAGVMQNPRHLVRRRGQEARLRCSPMKGHSHVYWYRQLPEEGLKFMVYLQKENIIDESGMPKERFSAEFPKEGPSILRIQQVVRGDSAAYFCASSADSLSSYNSPLHFGNGTRLTVT.

This chain joins TRBV27 and TRBJ2-7; the D is unclear. V lost 1 base to trimming and J lost 3 bases, with 13 bases between them. CDR1 and CDR2 (germline): MNHEY, SMNVEV (reference sequence). There are 15 residues in the CDR3. The CDR3 is CASSLLFSSYYEQYF. The CDR3 DNA reads TGTGCCAGCAGTTTATTGTTTTCCAGTTACTACGAGCAGTACTTC.

This clone was seen a single time. The chain uses TRBV11-2 and TRBJ1-4; D uncertain. The CDR3 covers 13 residues. Trimming removed 5 bases from V and 8 bases from J, with 12 bases in between. CDR1 SGHAT and CDR2 FQNNGV come from the germline V gene. The CDR3 DNA follows: TGTGCCAGCAGCCCATCAATGTTGGAAAAACTGTTTTTT. This translates into CASSPSMLEKLFF. The complete variable domain, with remaining parts taken from reference TRBV11-2 and TRBJ1-4, reads EAGVAQSPRYKIIEKRQSVAFWCNPISGHATLYWYQQILGQGPKLLIQFQNNGVVDDSQLPKDRFSAERLKGVDSTLKIQPAKLEDSAVYLCASSPSMLEKLFFGSGTQLSVL.

The chain recombines TRBV30 with TRBJ1-3; D is perhaps TRBD1 (5 bases). V dropped 2 bases and J dropped 0 bases, with 14 bases sitting between them. Germline V gives CDR1 GTSNPN, CDR2 SVGIG (reference sequence). The CDR3 has 16 amino acids. The DNA for the CDR3 is TGTGCCTGGAGTTGGTCCAGGGCCTTCTCTGGAAACACCATATATTTT. Translating it yields CAWSWSRAFSGNTIYF.